Presented here are 24 T cell receptor beta chains from one specimen sequenced in a study of CD8+CD57+ T cells in acquired aplastic anemia. The patients chosen for sequencing had shown expansion of CD8+CD57+ cells (detected by flow cytometry). CDR3 and TCR beta VDJ profiling relied on a genomic DNA template. TCRdb ran MiXCR on the reads and lists one entry per CDR3 protein. The data hold about 220,000 distinct CDR3 sequences, with around half observed a single time. The specimen was sorted CD4+, CD8+, or CD8+CD57+ T cells (not recorded which) from PBMCs. These receptors were collected from a human donor with aplastic anemia.

The V call is TRBV19, the J call TRBJ2-7; tentatively, D is TRBD1 or TRBD2 (5 bases each). Trimming shortened V by 5 bases and J by 3 bases, and 14 bases separated the two germline ends. The CDR3 runs to 14 residues. In germline, CDR1 is LNHDA, CDR2 SQIVND (reference sequence). The CDR3 here is CASSSRGRNYEQYF. The CDR3 nucleotides are TGTGCCAGTAGTTCCCGGGGCCGGAACTACGAGCAGTACTTC.

The genes are TRBV9 and TRBJ2-7, with 8 bases aligning to TRBD1. J was trimmed by 3 bases and V by 2 bases; bases with no gene match: 4. This CDR3 spans 14 amino acids. From germline, CDR1 is SGDLS and CDR2 YYNGEE. This CDR3 reads CASSVSGGNYEQYF. In DNA form, the CDR3 reads TGTGCCAGCAGCGTCTCAGGGGGCAACTACGAGCAGTACTTC.

This clonotype was detected a few times. The chain carries TRBV7-6 and TRBJ2-6, with D maybe TRBD2 (5 bases). This CDR3 contains 11 residues. Trimming pared 5 bases from V and 9 bases from J, leaving 5 bases between. Looked up from germline, CDR1 is SGHVS and CDR2 is FNYEAQ. CDR3 DNA sequence: TGTGCCAGCAGCCGGGACAACGTCCTGACTTTC. Encoded protein: CASSRDNVLTF.

The chain has TRBV6-6 and TRBJ2-7; possibly TRBD1 for D (6 bases). The CDR3 runs to 13 residues. The V gene lost 2 bases and the J gene lost 7 bases, with 12 bases spanning the gap. Germline CDR1 MNHNY, CDR2 SVGAGI (reference sequence). In nucleotides, the CDR3 is TGTGCCAGCAGTTACGAGGGGGTGGGGGAGCAGTACTTC. This sequence encodes CASSYEGVGEQYF.

This clonotype was seen a handful of times. The chain carries TRBV6-6 and TRBJ1-2, with D maybe TRBD1 (5 bases). CDR1 is MNHNY and CDR2 is SVGAGI in the germline V gene (reference sequence). The CDR3 totals 17 residues. Trimming took off 2 bases at V and 4 bases at J, with 20 bases between the two ends. The CDR3 nucleotides are TGTGCCAGCAGTTACACCCATCGGGGGTACATATCCTATGGCTACACCTTC. Translating it yields CASSYTHRGYISYGYTF.

This clonotype came up a few times. V gene TRBV9 combines with J gene TRBJ1-1; D gene unclear. Trimming pared 2 bases from V and 2 bases from J, leaving 7 bases between. The CDR3 has 13 residues. Germline V gene data show CDR1 as SGDLS and CDR2 as YYNGEE. This CDR3 reads CASSVDVNTEAFF. The CDR3 nucleotides are TGTGCCAGCAGCGTCGATGTAAACACTGAAGCTTTCTTT.

This clonotype was observed many times. The chain employs TRBV6-2 or TRBV6-3 and TRBJ1-5; D unclear. The CDR3 sequence is 14 residues long. The V gene's germline CDR1 is MNHEY and CDR2 SVGEGT. V gave up 7 bases and J gave up 4 bases, with 14 bases separating them. For the CDR3, the DNA is TGTGCCAGCACCGTTGAGGGCCGGAATCAGCCCCAGCATTTT. It yields the protein CASTVEGRNQPQHF.

This clonotype occurred many times. The rearrangement joins TRBV19 to TRBJ1-5; a weak D match, TRBD1 (5 bases). The V and J ends lost 1 base and 8 bases respectively, with 9 bases between them. Germline-derived CDR1 and CDR2 are LNHDA and SQIVND (reference sequence). The CDR3 sequence is 13 residues long. The CDR3: CASSIAQGEPQHF. The CDR3 DNA sequence: TGTGCCAGTAGTATAGCGCAAGGGGAGCCCCAGCATTTT.

This clonotype was seen repeatedly, ten times or more. CDR3 nucleotides: TGCGCCAGCAGCTCCGGACAGTACTCCTACGAGCAGTACTTC. This codes for CASSSGQYSYEQYF. This chain uses TRBV5-1 with TRBJ2-7; D perhaps matches TRBD1 (6 bases). The CDR3 has 14 amino acids. Trimming removed 3 bases from V and 0 bases from J, with 10 bases in between. CDR1 and CDR2 from the germline V gene are SGHRS and YFSETQ.

The chain couples TRBV9 to TRBJ2-1, with 10 bases identical to TRBD2. The germline CDR1 and CDR2 sequences are SGDLS and YYNGEE. The J segment lost 5 bases and the V segment lost 4 bases, leaving 3 bases of the junction unmatched. The CDR3 is 14 amino acids. The CDR3 spells CASSLAGEDNEQFF. Here the CDR3 DNA reads TGTGCCAGCAGCCTAGCGGGGGAGGACAATGAGCAGTTCTTC.

The V gene is TRBV4-3, the J gene TRBJ1-2, with TRBD1 matching 7 bases. CDR1 LGHNA and CDR2 YSLEER come from the germline V gene. The CDR3 has 16 residues. V dropped 0 bases and J dropped 8; count of bases not matched to a gene: 12. CDR3 sequence (DNA): TGCGCCAGCAGCCAAGATCCACAGCCCAGGGGGGGGGGCTACACCTTC. Translation: CASSQDPQPRGGGYTF.

This sequence joins TRBV30 and TRBJ2-7, with D maybe TRBD1 (5 bases). With 5 bases removed from V and 4 bases from J, the gap between germline ends came to 15 bases. The V gene's germline CDR1 is GTSNPN and CDR2 SVGIG (reference sequence). This CDR3 has 13 amino acids. This CDR3 reads CAWDTDKGYEQYF. The DNA of the CDR3 is TGTGCCTGGGATACAGACAAGGGGTACGAGCAGTACTTC. Together with reference TRBV30 and TRBJ2-7, the CDR3 gives the full variable domain: SQTIHQWPATLVQPVGSPLSLECTVEGTSNPNLYWYRQAAGRGLQLLFYSVGIGQISSEVPQNLSASRPQDRQFILSSKKLLLSDSGFYLCAWDTDKGYEQYFGPGTRLTVT.

This clonotype has a count of ten or more. An end of the junction differs from the germline gene, which may be a read error. This chain uses TRBV11-2 with TRBJ2-1; unclear D gene. Looked up from germline, CDR1 is SGHAT and CDR2 is FQNNGV. This CDR3 has 13 amino acids. The DNA for the CDR3 is TGTGCCAGCAGCTTAGACCCAGACAATGAGCAGCTCTTC. It yields the protein CASSLDPDNEQLF.

This clonotype was seen ten or more times. An end of the junction differs from the germline gene, which may be a read error. The V gene is TRBV2, the J gene TRBJ1-3; D remains unclear. The CDR3 runs to 14 residues. Germline-derived CDR1 and CDR2 are SNHLY and FYNNEI. In DNA, the CDR3 is TGTGCCAGCAGTGAACTGGGTACTGGAACCACCATATATTTT. Residues: CASSELGTGTTIYF.

This clonotype came up many times. The chain employs TRBV19 and TRBJ2-7; the D gene is possibly TRBD1 (6 bases). The CDR3 has 12 residues. CDR1 and CDR2 from the germline V gene are LNHDA and SQIVND (reference sequence). Trimming shortened V by 3 bases and J by 4 bases, and 7 bases separated the two germline ends. Here the CDR3 reads CASSIDRYEQYF. The CDR3 nucleotides are TGTGCCAGTAGTATCGACAGGTACGAGCAGTACTTC.

J is TRBJ1-1 and V is TRBV7-6, with D perhaps TRBD1 (5 bases). This CDR3 has 12 residues. From germline, CDR1 is SGHVS and CDR2 FNYEAQ. V lost 3 bases to trimming and J lost 7 bases, with 9 bases between them. The CDR3 region is CASSFGADEAFF. The CDR3 region has the DNA TGTGCCAGCAGCTTTGGGGCAGATGAAGCTTTCTTT.

V usage is TRBV7-2 and J usage is TRBJ1-1; no clear D. The length of the CDR3 is 14 residues. V lost 7 bases, J lost 0 bases, and 12 bases lay in between. Germline V gene data show CDR1 as SGHTA and CDR2 as FQGNSA. CDR3 in amino acids: CASTSMGLNTEAFF. The CDR3 nucleotides are TGTGCCAGCACCTCTATGGGTCTGAACACTGAAGCTTTCTTT.

The chain employs TRBV5-5 and TRBJ1-5; TRBD1 agrees at 10 bases. Germline CDR1 is SGHKS and CDR2 is YYEKEE (reference sequence). The CDR3 runs to 16 residues. Trimming cost V 2 bases and J 4 bases; bases outside gene matches: 6. The CDR3 sequence is CASSLLDRGRNQPQHF. The CDR3 DNA reads as TGTGCCAGCAGCTTATTAGACAGGGGGCGGAATCAGCCCCAGCATTTT.

The V call is TRBV10-3, the J call TRBJ2-1, with 9 bases lining up with TRBD1. The V and J ends lost 5 bases and 6 bases, in that order; junction bases with no gene match: 17. Germline CDR1 is ENHRY and CDR2 is SYGVKD. CDR3 length equals 18 residues. CDR3 region: CAISWTSGSGTGRNEQFF. The CDR3 DNA reads as TGTGCCATCAGTTGGACTAGTGGTTCCGGGACAGGGCGCAATGAGCAGTTCTTC.

The CDR3 sequence is CASRGTGAYGYTF. The CDR3 DNA follows: TGTGCCAGCCGTGGGACAGGGGCCTATGGCTACACCTTC. This sequence joins TRBV19 and TRBJ1-2; 10 bases line up with TRBD1. Per germline, CDR1 LNHDA and CDR2 SQIVND (reference sequence). The trim removed 9 bases at V and 4 bases at J, leaving 5 bases unmatched. The CDR3 consists of 13 residues.

The table lists this clonotype with a few counts. The J gene is TRBJ1-1, the V gene TRBV14, with a tentative D call TRBD1 (5 bases). V lost 6 bases and J lost 5, with 13 bases in between. The V gene's germline CDR1 is SGHDN and CDR2 FVKESK. This CDR3 contains 13 residues. CDR3 residues: CASSDRRGTEAFF. The CDR3 DNA reads TGTGCCAGCAGTGATCGGCGGGGGACTGAAGCTTTCTTT.

This clonotype was seen at least ten times. This chain connects TRBV6-5 to TRBJ2-1, with a possible D match to TRBD1 (5 bases). The V gene's germline CDR1 is MNHEY and CDR2 SVGAGI. This CDR3 has 16 amino acids. Trimming took off 7 bases at V and 2 bases at J, with 18 bases between the two ends. CDR3 protein: CASTSPAGMAYNEQFF. In DNA form, the CDR3 reads TGTGCCAGCACCTCTCCGGCAGGGATGGCCTACAATGAGCAGTTCTTC.

The chain has TRBV19 and TRBJ1-5, with D possibly being TRBD1 (5 bases). Deletions cut 5 bases from V and 3 bases from J, with 8 bases between. The CDR3 totals 13 residues. Germline CDR1 and CDR2: LNHDA and SQIVND (reference sequence). This CDR3 is CASSLGVNQPQHF. The CDR3 DNA reads TGTGCCAGTAGTTTGGGGGTCAATCAGCCCCAGCATTTT.

This clonotype occurred many times. The chain combines TRBV4-1 with TRBJ2-7; 7 bases match TRBD2. With V trimmed by 4 bases and J by 4 bases, 10 bases remained unmatched. The V gene's germline CDR1 is MGHRA and CDR2 YSYEKL. The CDR3 consists of 15 residues. CDR3 residues: CASSPLGRAAYEQYF. For the CDR3, the DNA is TGCGCCAGCAGCCCCCTTGGGAGGGCCGCTTACGAGCAGTACTTC.